Following are 30 T cell receptor beta chains from one sample sequenced in a study of blood T cell repertoires in COVID-19. Assay used: immunoSEQ multiplex PCR; TCRdb lists only in-frame clones, some missing. The sample lists around 250,000 clones, about 91% occurring once. Material: PBMCs or T cells enriched from blood (not recorded which). Receptors originate from a man in his forties who had been exposed to COVID-19.

The V and J genes are TRBV2 and TRBJ2-6, with a tentative D call TRBD1 (5 bases). Germline CDR1 is SNHLY and CDR2 is FYNNEI. The length of the CDR3 is 15 residues. Trimming cost V 5 bases and J 0 bases, with 8 bases left between them. The CDR3, as DNA: TGTGCCAGCAGTCCCAGGGTCTCTGGGGCCAACGTCCTGACTTTC. Translation: CASSPRVSGANVLTF.

V usage is TRBV4-3 and J usage is TRBJ2-5; 9 bases fit TRBD1. This CDR3 region has 19 residues. The V segment lost 3 bases and the J segment 3 bases; nucleotides outside the gene matches: 17. Germline CDR1 reads LGHNA; CDR2 reads YSLEER. The CDR3 spells CASSQVLNRGRVLEETQYF. The DNA of the CDR3 is TGCGCCAGCAGCCAGGTCCTTAACAGGGGGCGCGTTTTGGAAGAGACCCAGTACTTC.

The genes are TRBV18 and TRBJ1-2; no firm D call. Deletions cut 0 bases from V and 3 bases from J, with 8 bases between. This CDR3 has 14 residues. Germline assignment: CDR1 KGHSH and CDR2 LQKENI. The CDR3 spells CASSPPYTDYGYTF. The CDR3 bases are TGTGCCAGCTCACCACCTTACACAGACTATGGCTACACCTTC.

V and J are TRBV19 and TRBJ1-5, with 7 bases aligning to TRBD1. The V and J ends lost 3 bases and 4 bases, in that order; junction bases with no gene match: 3. CDR3 size: 14 residues. Germline values: CDR1 LNHDA, CDR2 SQIVND (reference sequence). The CDR3 protein is CASSITGENQPQHF. The CDR3 coding sequence is TGTGCCAGTAGTATCACAGGGGAAAATCAGCCCCAGCATTTT.

The chain joins TRBV19 to TRBJ1-2, with 9 bases that match TRBD1. Germline CDR1 is LNHDA and CDR2 is SQIVND (reference sequence). CDR3 length: 17 residues. J lost 0 bases, V lost 5 bases, and 10 bases had no gene match. The CDR3, as DNA: TGTGCCAGTAGTGATCGGGGACAGGGCGCCCCTAACTATGGCTACACCTTC. Translating it yields CASSDRGQGAPNYGYTF.

This clone was picked up a small number of times. The V and J genes are TRBV5-1 and TRBJ1-2; D gene ambiguous. The CDR3 has 13 amino acids. Trimming shortened V by 4 bases and J by 1 base, and 8 bases separated the two germline ends. CDR1 is SGHRS and CDR2 is YFSETQ in the germline V gene. The CDR3, as DNA: TGCGCCAGCAGCCCCCGTAGTAACTATGGCTACACCTTC. Translating gives CASSPRSNYGYTF.

This clone was seen a single time. V usage is TRBV10-3 and J usage is TRBJ2-1; D might be TRBD1 (6 bases). Trimming took 0 bases from V and 1 from J, leaving 16 bases between them. The CDR3 extends over 18 amino acids. Per the germline V gene, CDR1 is ENHRY and CDR2 is SYGVKD. In DNA form, the CDR3 reads TGTGCCATCAGTGAGTCGGGGGCAGGGGACCTATCCTACAATGAGCAGTTCTTC. This sequence encodes CAISESGAGDLSYNEQFF.

This chain uses TRBV4-2 with TRBJ2-2, with 12 positions matching TRBD2. The CDR3 covers 18 residues. V shed 4 bases and J 3 bases; nucleotides not matched to a gene: 9. Germline CDR1 and CDR2: LGHNA and YNFKEQ. In DNA form, the CDR3 reads TGTGCCAGCAGCCGGAGTTATCTAGCGGGAGGGGACACCGGGGAGCTGTTTTTT. The encoded protein is CASSRSYLAGGDTGELFF.

The V gene is TRBV19, the J gene TRBJ2-7; D may be TRBD2 (7 bases). CDR3 length equals 15 residues. Per germline, CDR1 LNHDA and CDR2 SQIVND (reference sequence). Trimming stripped 5 bases from V and 5 bases from J, with 19 bases between. The CDR3 nucleotides are TGTGCCAGTAGTTCCCGGGGGCGGGAGTTCGACGAGCAGTACTTC. This sequence encodes CASSSRGREFDEQYF. Full variable domain (missing parts from reference TRBV19 and TRBJ2-7): DGGITQSPKYLFRKEGQNVTLSCEQNLNHDAMYWYRQDPGQGLRLIYYSQIVNDFQKGDIAEGYSVSREKKESFPLTVTSAQKNPTAFYLCASSSRGREFDEQYFGPGTRLTVT.

The V call is TRBV28, the J call TRBJ2-1, with 12 bases fitting TRBD2. This CDR3 spans 14 amino acids. Trimming at V came to 7 bases and at J to 7 bases, leaving 5 bases not matched to a gene. Germline V CDR1 and CDR2: MDHEN, SYDVKM. The CDR3 nucleotides read TGTGCCAGCACCACTGGACTAGCGGGGAATGAGCAGTTCTTC. It encodes CASTTGLAGNEQFF.

The genes are TRBV14 and TRBJ1-4; D not certain. V was cut by 5 bases and J by 7 bases, with 23 bases left in between. Germline CDR1 reads SGHDN; CDR2 reads FVKESK. The CDR3 consists of 17 residues. In nucleotides, the CDR3 is TGTGCCAGCAGCGCCGCTTCGGTGGAGGCTCGGCGTGAAAAACTGTTTTTT. Amino acids: CASSAASVEARREKLFF. Using reference TRBV14 and TRBJ1-4 for the parts outside the CDR3, the full variable domain is EAGVTQFPSHSVIEKGQTVTLRCDPISGHDNLYWYRRVMGKEIKFLLHFVKESKQDESGMPNNRFLAERTGGTYSTLKVQPAELEDSGVYFCASSAASVEARREKLFFGSGTQLSVL.

The chain recombines TRBV28 with TRBJ1-2; D is possibly TRBD1 (5 bases). Trimming took 3 bases from V and 7 from J, leaving 9 bases between them. Germline V gives CDR1 MDHEN, CDR2 SYDVKM. This CDR3 region has 12 residues. CDR3 residues: CASSFSGVGYTF. The CDR3 region has the DNA TGTGCCAGCAGTTTTTCGGGGGTTGGCTACACCTTC.

This clone has just one count. The chain recombines TRBV5-1 with TRBJ2-7, with TRBD2 identical over 7 bases. The CDR3 is made up of 16 amino acids. Trimming took 2 bases from V and 6 from J; bases not matched to a gene: 14. Germline V gives CDR1 SGHRS, CDR2 YFSETQ. For the CDR3, the DNA is TGCGCCAGCAGCTTCGAAGGTCCCAGACTAGCCCTCGAGCAGTACTTC. Protein: CASSFEGPRLALEQYF. The variable domain in full, completed from reference TRBV5-1 and TRBJ2-7, reads KAGVTQTPRYLIKTRGQQVTLSCSPISGHRSVSWYQQTPGQGLQFLFEYFSETQRNKGNFPGRFSGRQFSNSRSEMNVSTLELGDSALYLCASSFEGPRLALEQYFGPGTRLTVT.

This clone was detected only once. V usage is TRBV2 and J usage is TRBJ2-5, with a tentative D call TRBD1 (6 bases). This CDR3 is 13 amino acids long. Germline CDR1 and CDR2: SNHLY and FYNNEI. V was trimmed by 1 base and J by 4 bases, leaving 7 bases between them. The CDR3 reads CASSEGGRETQYF. As DNA, the CDR3 is TGTGCCAGCAGTGAAGGGGGGCGAGAGACCCAGTACTTC.

J is TRBJ1-1 and V is TRBV3-1 (or the pseudogene TRBV3-2); the match to TRBD1 covers 8 bases. Trimming at V came to 0 bases and at J to 5 bases, leaving 8 bases not matched to a gene. The CDR3 has 16 residues. CDR1 and CDR2 from the germline V gene are LGHDT and YNNKEL (reference sequence). CDR3 coding DNA: TGTGCCAGCAGCCAAGAGTCAGGACACAGGGGGACTGAAGCTTTCTTT. Its protein is CASSQESGHRGTEAFF.

The CDR3 region has the DNA TGTGCCATTTCGGGACAGGGGGCTGGCACTGAAGCTTTCTTT. It yields the protein CAISGQGAGTEAFF. This chain links TRBV10-3 with TRBJ1-1; TRBD1 agrees at 12 bases. The CDR3 extends over 14 amino acids. J lost 4 bases, V lost 9 bases, and 6 bases had no gene match. CDR1 and CDR2 (germline): ENHRY, SYGVKD.

This chain links TRBV21-1 with TRBJ1-5; the table gives TRBD1 as D, unverified against the DNA. TRBV21-1 is a pseudogene locus. This CDR3 is 17 amino acids long. The CDR3 loop reads CASSKRQAPDSNQPQHF. The CDR3, as DNA: TGTGCCAGCAGTAAACGACAGGCTCCTGATAGCAATCAGCCCCAGCATTTT.

In this sample, this clone turned up once. The chain is built from TRBV2 and TRBJ2-4; possibly TRBD2 for D (6 bases). The V end was cut by 3 bases, the J end by 6 bases, with 12 bases between. This CDR3 is built from 14 residues. From germline, CDR1 is SNHLY and CDR2 FYNNEI. The CDR3 protein is CASSDAGTSNIQYF. The CDR3 DNA reads TGTGCCAGCAGTGACGCCGGGACTTCAAACATTCAGTACTTC.

The rearrangement joins TRBV2 to TRBJ2-5; D perhaps matches TRBD1 (5 bases). The CDR3 runs to 13 residues. Deletions cut 3 bases from V and 0 bases from J, with 5 bases between. Germline V gene lookup returns CDR1 SNHLY and CDR2 FYNNEI. CDR3 bases: TGTGCCAGCAGTGAGGGGCACCAAGAGACCCAGTACTTC. Its protein is CASSEGHQETQYF.

The chain recombines TRBV19 with TRBJ2-7; 12 bases map to TRBD2. V lost 5 bases, J lost 3 bases, and 5 bases stayed unmatched. CDR1 is LNHDA and CDR2 is SQIVND in the germline V gene (reference sequence). CDR3 length equals 15 residues. CDR3 residues: CASSAGTSGFYEQYF. The CDR3 DNA sequence: TGTGCCAGTAGTGCTGGGACTAGCGGGTTCTACGAGCAGTACTTC.

This sequence joins TRBV6-1 and TRBJ2-1, with 7 bases fitting TRBD2. Germline CDR1 reads MNHNS; CDR2 reads SASEGT. CDR3 length equals 15 residues. V was pared by 3 bases and J by 6 bases, with 8 bases of the junction left unmatched. The CDR3 reads CASSEPAGPFNEQFF. The CDR3 DNA follows: TGTGCCAGCAGTGAGCCAGCGGGGCCCTTCAATGAGCAGTTCTTC.

This clone is a singleton in its sample. This rearrangement joins TRBV6-1 to TRBJ1-1; TRBD1 matches at 7 bases. CDR1 is MNHNS and CDR2 is SASEGT in the germline V gene. V lost 3 bases to trimming and J lost 1 base; unmatched junction nucleotides: 8. CDR3 length equals 16 residues. Written as DNA, the CDR3 is TGTGCCAGCAGTGAGACCCTGGACAGGAAGAACACTGAAGCTTTCTTT. As protein: CASSETLDRKNTEAFF.

The gene calls are TRBV9 and TRBJ1-3; D gene unclear. The CDR3 spans 16 residues. The V end lost 0 bases, the J end lost 2 bases, and 12 bases lay between the germline ends. Germline V gene data show CDR1 as SGDLS and CDR2 as YYNGEE. CDR3 nucleotides: TGTGCCAGCAGCGTAGAATCCAGGATAACTGGAAACACCATATATTTT. It specifies CASSVESRITGNTIYF.

The chain has TRBV28 and TRBJ1-2; TRBD1 matches at 10 bases. V lost 10 bases to trimming and J lost 8 bases; unmatched junction nucleotides: 13. From germline, CDR1 is MDHEN and CDR2 SYDVKM. CDR3 length: 14 amino acids. The CDR3 nucleotides are TGTGCCACCACACTAGGGACAGGGGCTATGGGCTACACCTTC. Protein: CATTLGTGAMGYTF.

The rearrangement joins TRBV5-1 to TRBJ2-5; 12 bases match TRBD2. This CDR3 comprises 18 residues. Germline CDR1 and CDR2: SGHRS and YFSETQ. With V trimmed by 4 bases and J by 4 bases, 14 bases remained unmatched. This chain's CDR3 is CASSPYPPTSGSVETQYF. Here the CDR3 DNA reads TGCGCCAGCAGCCCATACCCCCCGACTAGCGGGAGTGTAGAGACCCAGTACTTC. Looking up the rest from reference TRBV5-1 and TRBJ2-5 gives the full variable domain: KAGVTQTPRYLIKTRGQQVTLSCSPISGHRSVSWYQQTPGQGLQFLFEYFSETQRNKGNFPGRFSGRQFSNSRSEMNVSTLELGDSALYLCASSPYPPTSGSVETQYFGPGTRLLVL.

Note on this clone: Other DNA sequences in this specimen translate into the identical CDR3. The chain employs TRBV19 and TRBJ1-5; possibly TRBD1 for D (6 bases). Germline V gene sequence: CDR1 LNHDA, CDR2 SQIVND (reference sequence). Trimming shortened V by 3 bases and J by 2 bases, and 11 bases separated the two germline ends. CDR3 size: 15 residues. The CDR3 protein is CASSILSGGNQPQHF. CDR3 DNA: TGTGCCAGTAGTATTCTGTCAGGGGGCAATCAGCCCCAGCATTTT.

The chain joins TRBV19 to TRBJ2-5; tentatively, D is TRBD1 (5 bases). This CDR3 is built from 13 residues. With 8 bases removed from V and 1 base from J, the gap between germline ends came to 11 bases. Germline V lookup: CDR1 LNHDA, CDR2 SQIVND (reference sequence). In nucleotides, the CDR3 is TGTGCCAGTTCGACAGTAAGCCAAGAGACCCAGTACTTC. It codes for CASSTVSQETQYF. The entire variable domain, with the rest obtained from reference TRBV19 and TRBJ2-5, is as follows: DGGITQSPKYLFRKEGQNVTLSCEQNLNHDAMYWYRQDPGQGLRLIYYSQIVNDFQKGDIAEGYSVSREKKESFPLTVTSAQKNPTAFYLCASSTVSQETQYFGPGTRLLVL.

The CDR3 DNA is TGTGCCAGCAGTGGATTGCTAGCGGGAGTTTCAAATGAGCAGTTCTTC. This gives the protein CASSGLLAGVSNEQFF. This chain connects TRBV27 to TRBJ2-1, with 10 nucleotides matching TRBD2. Per germline, CDR1 MNHEY and CDR2 SMNVEV (reference sequence). Unmatched junction bases numbered 11, after V lost 5 bases and J lost 7 bases. This CDR3 has 16 amino acids.

The chain has TRBV5-1 and TRBJ1-5; a weak D match, TRBD1 (6 bases). The CDR3 is 15 residues long. Trimming removed 4 bases at V and 5 bases at J, with 16 bases between. Germline CDR1 reads SGHRS; CDR2 reads YFSETQ. The CDR3 DNA reads TGCGCCAGCAGCGCGACAGGTGAACTTCATCAGCCCCAGCATTTT. Translating it yields CASSATGELHQPQHF.

The chain joins TRBV5-1 to TRBJ2-7; maybe TRBD1 (6 bases). V lost 4 bases to trimming and J lost 7 bases, with 9 bases between them. The CDR3 has 11 residues. In germline, CDR1 is SGHRS, CDR2 YFSETQ. The CDR3 DNA follows: TGCGCCAGCAGCCAGGGGAATGAGCAGTACTTC. This gives the protein CASSQGNEQYF. Together with reference TRBV5-1 and TRBJ2-7, the CDR3 gives the full variable domain: KAGVTQTPRYLIKTRGQQVTLSCSPISGHRSVSWYQQTPGQGLQFLFEYFSETQRNKGNFPGRFSGRQFSNSRSEMNVSTLELGDSALYLCASSQGNEQYFGPGTRLTVT.